These 18 T cell receptor beta chains were all obtained from the same sample, sequenced in a study of identical twins (dated by TCRdb to the mid-2010s). Receptors were amplified or captured by 5' RACE. Sequencer: Illumina HiSeq 2000. TCRdb reworked the public reads: Q25 trimming with fastp, MiXCR clone assembly, productive beta chains retained. Rows are combined by CDR3 protein, so each entry shows the most common genes and DNA. Within this sample are about 690,000 distinct CDR3 sequences, with 21% of them counted one time only. The ten largest clonotypes hold around 4.5% of the sample. These data were also reused for a study on T cells expressing NK-cell markers.

Sequenced: PBMCs. These receptor sequences come from a woman between 18 and 30 years old in good health.

V and J are TRBV9 and TRBJ2-5, with D perhaps assigned TRBD1 or TRBD2 (5 bases each). Germline CDR1 reads SGDLS; CDR2 reads YYNGEE. Trimming removed 0 bases at V and 5 bases at J, with 14 bases between. The CDR3 consists of 15 residues. CDR3 coding DNA: TGTGCCAGCAGCGTAGGCACACCGAGGGGCGAGACCCAGTACTTC. Translated: CASSVGTPRGETQYF.

This clonotype occurred a few times. This chain links TRBV20-1 with TRBJ2-7; no clear D gene. With 3 bases removed from V and 5 bases from J, the gap between germline ends came to 8 bases. CDR3 length: 11 residues. Germline V gene data show CDR1 as DFQATT and CDR2 as SNEGSKA (reference sequence). The CDR3 bases are TGCAGTGCTAGTTGGTTGGACGAGCAGTACTTC. Protein product: CSASWLDEQYF.

The table lists this clonotype with a few counts. The V and J genes are TRBV10-3 and TRBJ1-2; no clear D gene. The CDR3 contains 13 residues. Looked up from germline, CDR1 is ENHRY and CDR2 is SYGVKD. V lost 3 bases, J lost 2 bases, and 7 bases lay in between. The CDR3 protein is CAISESGNYGYTF. The CDR3 coding sequence is TGTGCCATCAGTGAATCGGGGAACTATGGCTACACCTTC.

This clonotype was seen a handful of times. The V and J genes are TRBV7-2 and TRBJ2-3; D may be TRBD1 or TRBD2 (5 bases each). CDR3 length: 15 amino acids. Germline CDR1 reads SGHTA; CDR2 reads FQGNSA. Trimming left V 3 bases short and J 6 bases short, with 16 bases between. CDR3 nucleotides: TGTGCCAGCAGCTTCGCTAGTGGGGGATATGATACGCAGTATTTT. Translation: CASSFASGGYDTQYF.

The rearrangement uses TRBV19 and TRBJ2-7, with 9 bases that match TRBD1. Per germline, CDR1 LNHDA and CDR2 SQIVND (reference sequence). The CDR3 runs 13 residues. V gave up 11 bases and J gave up 6 bases; unmatched junction bases: 11. DNA for the CDR3: TGTGCCTCTGCGTGGGGACAGGGTGGCGAGCAGTACTTC. It translates to CASAWGQGGEQYF.

This clonotype was detected a few times. The gene calls are TRBV7-9 and TRBJ2-5; D tentatively reads TRBD1 or TRBD2 (5 bases each). The length of the CDR3 is 15 residues. Germline-derived CDR1 and CDR2 are SEHNR and FQNEAQ (reference sequence). The V end lost 2 bases, the J end lost 4 bases, and 14 bases lay between the germline ends. The CDR3 DNA sequence: TGTGCCAGCAGCTTAAACCACCGGGGCAGAGAGACCCAGTACTTC. It specifies CASSLNHRGRETQYF.

This clonotype was found a few times. The chain carries TRBV30 and TRBJ2-3; the match to TRBD2 covers 7 bases. Germline trimming cut 2 bases from V and 7 bases from J; bases unmatched to any gene: 12. Per the germline V gene, CDR1 is GTSNPN and CDR2 is SVGIG (reference sequence). CDR3 length: 15 residues. In DNA form, the CDR3 reads TGTGCCTGGAGTCGCGAGCGGGGATTTACAAATACGCAGTATTTT. This gives the protein CAWSRERGFTNTQYF. The full variable domain, with the rest looked up from reference TRBV30 and TRBJ2-3, is SQTIHQWPATLVQPVGSPLSLECTVEGTSNPNLYWYRQAAGRGLQLLFYSVGIGQISSEVPQNLSASRPQDRQFILSSKKLLLSDSGFYLCAWSRERGFTNTQYFGPGTRLTVL.

The rearrangement uses TRBV6-1 and TRBJ2-7; 7 bases align to TRBD1. Looked up from germline, CDR1 is MNHNS and CDR2 is SASEGT. The CDR3 runs to 13 residues. Germline trimming cut 8 bases from V and 4 bases from J; bases unmatched to any gene: 8. CDR3 sequence: CASGMQGVYEQYF. In DNA form, the CDR3 reads TGTGCCAGCGGAATGCAGGGGGTGTACGAGCAGTACTTC.

This clonotype was detected many times. V gene TRBV20-1 combines with J gene TRBJ2-7; 8 positions agree with TRBD1. The CDR3 consists of 13 residues. CDR1 DFQATT and CDR2 SNEGSKA come from the germline V gene (reference sequence). Unmatched junction bases numbered 5, after V lost 6 bases and J lost 1 base. CDR3 amino acids: CSAPQGVSYEQYF. The DNA of the CDR3 is TGCAGTGCCCCACAGGGGGTGTCCTACGAGCAGTACTTC.

Only a few counts were recorded for this clonotype. The V call is TRBV20-1, the J call TRBJ2-1; D perhaps matches TRBD2 (6 bases). Germline lookup yields CDR1 DFQATT and CDR2 SNEGSKA (reference sequence). Trimming left V 3 bases short and J 8 bases short, with 17 bases between. CDR3 size: 14 residues. CDR3: CSASGGRFIDEQFF. In nucleotides, the CDR3 is TGCAGTGCTAGCGGAGGGAGGTTCATTGATGAGCAGTTCTTC.

This clonotype was found a few times. The V and J genes are TRBV5-1 and TRBJ1-1; no reliable D call. The V gene lost 5 bases and the J gene lost 5 bases, with 10 bases spanning the gap. The CDR3 totals 12 residues. Germline loops: CDR1 SGHRS, CDR2 YFSETQ. The CDR3 DNA reads TGCGCCAGCAGAGAAGTAGGGACTGAAGCTTTCTTT. This translates into CASREVGTEAFF. The whole variable domain, remainder taken from reference TRBV5-1 and TRBJ1-1, is KAGVTQTPRYLIKTRGQQVTLSCSPISGHRSVSWYQQTPGQGLQFLFEYFSETQRNKGNFPGRFSGRQFSNSRSEMNVSTLELGDSALYLCASREVGTEAFFGQGTRLTVV.

This chain uses TRBV20-1 with TRBJ1-1, with D unresolved. CDR3 length equals 13 residues. With 0 bases removed from V and 8 bases from J, the gap between germline ends came to 13 bases. Germline lookup yields CDR1 DFQATT and CDR2 SNEGSKA (reference sequence). In nucleotides, the CDR3 is TGCAGTGCTAGAGACGACCCACACGGCGAAGCTTTCTTT. This sequence encodes CSARDDPHGEAFF.

This clonotype was observed many times. V is TRBV20-1 and J is TRBJ2-3, with D perhaps TRBD2 (6 bases). Germline assignment: CDR1 DFQATT and CDR2 SNEGSKA (reference sequence). The CDR3 is 14 amino acids. V lost 6 bases to trimming and J lost 2 bases, with 15 bases between them. The CDR3, as DNA: TGCAGTGCCCCGGGTAGCGGATACACAGATACGCAGTATTTT. Residues: CSAPGSGYTDTQYF.

This clonotype was seen a handful of times. The chain couples TRBV12-3 or TRBV12-4 to TRBJ2-2; TRBD2 might be the D (6 bases). Trimming left V 6 bases short and J 7 bases short, with 15 bases between. The CDR3 covers 14 residues. The CDR3 is CASRRRGAVGELFF. CDR3 DNA: TGTGCCAGCAGACGACGCGGGGCGGTCGGGGAGCTGTTTTTT.

The chain is built from TRBV10-3 and TRBJ2-2; 7 bases are shared with TRBD1. Germline CDR1 reads ENHRY; CDR2 reads SYGVKD. The CDR3 spans 14 residues. V trimming: 0 bases; J trimming: 7 bases; junction bases outside the gene matches: 2. In nucleotides, the CDR3 is TGTGCCATCAGTGAGTCGACAGGGATCGGGGAGCTGTTTTTT. It is translated as CAISESTGIGELFF.

V gene TRBV24-1 combines with J gene TRBJ2-1; D gene unclear. V lost 4 bases and J lost 9, with 12 bases in between. The CDR3 loop spans 13 amino acids. CDR1 and CDR2 (germline): KGHDR, SFDVKD. CDR3 loop: CATSEGGRAEQFF. For the CDR3, the DNA is TGTGCCACCAGTGAGGGCGGCAGAGCTGAGCAGTTCTTC.

Ten or more counts support this clonotype. The chain employs TRBV20-1 and TRBJ2-3, with D possibly TRBD1 on 5 matching bases. The CDR3 consists of 14 residues. Germline loops: CDR1 DFQATT, CDR2 SNEGSKA (reference sequence). V lost 5 bases and J 0 bases, leaving 12 bases between the germline ends. CDR3 bases: TGCAGTGCTGTCGACAGTCCTAGCACAGATACGCAGTATTTT. It encodes CSAVDSPSTDTQYF.

The V and J genes are TRBV5-1 and TRBJ2-7, with D perhaps matching TRBD1 (6 bases). Between the trimmed V and J ends, which lost 5 bases and 7 bases, there was a span of 19 bases. This CDR3 has 14 amino acids. Germline CDR1 SGHRS, CDR2 YFSETQ. CDR3 amino acids: CASRKGPDSEEQYF. The CDR3 DNA follows: TGCGCCAGCAGGAAGGGTCCGGACAGTGAAGAGCAGTACTTC.